What follows are 11 T cell receptor beta chains derived from one specimen sequenced in a study of regulatory T cells in long-lasting Graves disease. As for time point: newly diagnosed GD, antithyroid drugs for less than 3 months. The TCR library was prepared using RNA isolated from PBMCs. Building of the TCR beta libraries involved iRepertoire HTBI primers and Arm-PCR of CDR3 regions. TCRdb called the multiplex PCR reads again in MiXCR, with one record for every CDR3 protein. The sample shows approximately 540,000 distinct CDR3 sequences, approximately 12% of them seen only once. The data also belong to a second study, concerning T cells in Graves' hyperthyroidism and ophthalmopathy.

Material: peripheral blood mononuclear cells (PBMCs), obtained at new diagnosis, from a patient treated with antithyroid drugs. Receptors were obtained from a woman aged 30 to 39 with Graves disease.

This clonotype occurred many times. The chain uses TRBV10-3 and TRBJ1-5, with 7 bases that match TRBD1. Germline lookup yields CDR1 ENHRY and CDR2 SYGVKD. Losses at the gene ends were 5 bases for V and 4 bases for J; bases not matched to a gene: 5. This CDR3 is built from 14 residues. The CDR3 sequence is CAISRGDSNQPQHF. CDR3 DNA sequence: TGTGCCATCAGTAGGGGGGACAGTAATCAGCCCCAGCATTTT.

This clonotype appeared many times. The chain uses TRBV19 and TRBJ1-2; D might be TRBD1 (5 bases). Germline CDR1 and CDR2: LNHDA and SQIVND (reference sequence). There are 17 residues in the CDR3. Between the trimmed V and J ends, which lost 9 bases and 5 bases, there was a span of 28 bases. The CDR3 DNA reads as TGTGCCAGCACCCGCGGACGAGGGGCCGCGAGCAATTATGGCTACACCTTC. Protein product: CASTRGRGAASNYGYTF.

This clonotype was detected many times. The rearrangement uses TRBV7-3 and TRBJ1-1, with a possible D match to TRBD1 (5 bases). There are 15 residues in the CDR3. Germline V gene sequence: CDR1 SGHTA, CDR2 FQGTGA. V lost 3 bases to trimming and J lost 1 base, with 12 bases between them. CDR3 region: CASSFNGHANTEAFF. The CDR3 coding sequence is TGTGCCAGCAGCTTTAACGGACATGCGAACACTGAAGCTTTCTTT.

This clonotype was seen more than once but under ten times. This sequence joins TRBV28 and TRBJ1-1, with 9 bases identical to TRBD1. The CDR3 contains 13 residues. J gave up 4 bases and V 6 bases, and 3 bases lay outside the gene matches. Germline-derived CDR1 and CDR2 are MDHEN and SYDVKM. The CDR3 coding sequence is TGTGCCAGCAGGCCGACAGGGGGCACTGAAGCTTTCTTT. Translated: CASRPTGGTEAFF. Filled out from reference TRBV28 and TRBJ1-1, the complete variable domain reads DVKVTQSSRYLVKRTGEKVFLECVQDMDHENMFWYRQDPGLGLRLIYFSYDVKMKEKGDIPEGYSVSREKKERFSLILESASTNQTSMYLCASRPTGGTEAFFGQGTRLTVV.

The chain has TRBV7-9 and TRBJ2-1; 7 bases agree with TRBD2. Germline values: CDR1 SEHNR, CDR2 FQNEAQ (reference sequence). CDR3 length equals 15 residues. The trim removed 5 bases at V and 6 bases at J, leaving 10 bases unmatched. CDR3 loop: CASSPRLAPANEQFF. The CDR3 DNA reads TGTGCCAGCAGCCCCCGACTAGCCCCTGCCAATGAGCAGTTCTTC.

CDR3: CASSLQDPHEAFF. The CDR3, as DNA: TGTGCCAGCAGCTTACAGGACCCCCATGAAGCTTTCTTT. V and J are TRBV13 and TRBJ1-1, with D unresolved. The CDR3 extends over 13 amino acids. The V and J ends lost 2 bases and 7 bases respectively, with 11 bases between them. Germline V gene data show CDR1 as PRHDT and CDR2 as FYEKMQ (reference sequence).

The genes are TRBV4-3 and TRBJ2-7, with TRBD1 as a possible D gene (6 bases). CDR1 is LGHNA and CDR2 is YSLEER in the germline V gene. This CDR3 has 14 amino acids. V was clipped by 4 bases and J by 2 bases, with 12 bases between them. CDR3 nucleotide sequence: TGCGCCAGCAGCCTCCGGGACAAAGCCTACGAGCAGTACTTC. Its protein product is CASSLRDKAYEQYF.

The sample holds many counts of this clonotype. The chain links TRBV6-2 or TRBV6-3 to TRBJ2-1, with 7 positions matching TRBD1. The CDR3 totals 14 residues. Germline V gene sequence: CDR1 MNHEY, CDR2 SVGEGT. With V trimmed by 6 bases and J by 0 bases, 2 bases remained unmatched. DNA of the CDR3: TGTGCCAGCAGGGGGACAGCCTCCTACAATGAGCAGTTCTTC. This translates into CASRGTASYNEQFF.

The chain couples TRBV18 to TRBJ2-7; D remains unclear. V lost 2 bases and J lost 4, with 9 bases in between. The CDR3 totals 13 residues. Per germline, CDR1 KGHSH and CDR2 LQKENI. The CDR3 spells CASSPSSAYEQYF. The CDR3 DNA follows: TGTGCCAGCTCACCATCGAGCGCTTACGAGCAGTACTTC.

Concerning this clonotype itself: One junction end does not reproduce the germline sequence, and a read error may be involved. The chain has TRBV2 and TRBJ2-1; TRBD2 aligns across 13 bases. This CDR3 has 16 residues. Germline assignment: CDR1 SNHLY and CDR2 FYNNEI. CDR3 nucleotides: TGTGCCAGCAGTCAAGGACTAGCGGGAGCTCCCAGGCGCCAGCTCTTC. The encoded protein is CASSQGLAGAPRRQLF.

This clonotype was seen many times. The chain employs TRBV12-3 or TRBV12-4 and TRBJ1-1, with D unresolved. V lost 6 bases, J lost 1 base, and 15 bases lay in between. This CDR3 region has 15 residues. CDR3 loop: CASRPPRQENTEAFF. CDR3 in DNA: TGTGCCAGCAGACCCCCACGCCAGGAGAACACTGAAGCTTTCTTT.